This T cell receptor beta chain was captured by sequencing in a study of blood T cell repertoires in COVID-19. This CDR3 is built from 14 residues. In germline, CDR1 is MNHEY, CDR2 SVGAGI. V was clipped by 6 bases and J by 2 bases; unmatched bases: 2. This clone was detected only a few times. The repertoire was sequenced with immunoSEQ multiplex PCR; TCRdb's copy has only in-frame clones and lacks some. The table has 200,000 to 250,000 clones, 88% seen once. The chain links TRBV6-5 to TRBJ2-7, with TRBD2 matching 12 bases. This receptor was taken from a woman aged 55-75 years with acute or convalescent COVID-19. Sequencing was carried out using peripheral blood. The CDR3 nucleotides read TGTGCCAGCAGCGGGACTAGCGGGCCCTACGAGCAGTACTTC. Protein sequence: CASSGTSGPYEQYF.